This is a list of T cell receptor beta chains from one sample in a study of T cells in Graves' hyperthyroidism and ophthalmopathy. In TCRdb, the multiplex PCR reads were re-called with MiXCR into one record per CDR3 protein. The sample holds over 500,000 distinct CDR3 sequences, about a sixth seen once. The specimen sequenced was blood. The receptors shown here come from a woman between 18 and 29 years old with Graves' ophthalmopathy. Both conserved end residues are part of each CDR3. The order of the fields is CDR3 protein, CDR3 DNA, D gene, J gene, clone size, V gene. The D gene is left open where the match is weak. Clone size is shown for a subset of rows, as once, few, many or a class of expanded clone.

CDR3 protein: CSVVVSSGSYNEQFF
CDR3 DNA: TGCAGCGTTGTGGTGTCCTCGGGCTCCTACAATGAGCAGTTCTTC
D gene: -
J gene: TRBJ2-1
clone size: -
V gene: TRBV29-1

CDR3 protein: CASSEYGGYTF
CDR3 DNA: TGTGCCAGCAGTGAATACGGTGGCTACACCTTC
D gene: -
J gene: TRBJ1-2
clone size: -
V gene: TRBV25-1

CDR3 protein: CASSYRVNYGYTF
CDR3 DNA: TGTGCCAGCAGTTACAGGGTTAACTATGGCTACACCTTC
D gene: -
J gene: TRBJ1-2
clone size: many
V gene: TRBV27

CDR3 protein: CSAPSSGTEAFF
CDR3 DNA: TGCAGTGCTCCCTCTAGTGGAACTGAAGCTTTCTTT
D gene: -
J gene: TRBJ1-1
clone size: many
V gene: TRBV20-1

CDR3 protein: CASSRRTSGSHNEQFF
CDR3 DNA: TGTGCCAGCAGCCGCCGGACTAGCGGGAGTCACAATGAGCAGTTCTTC
D gene: TRBD2
J gene: TRBJ2-1
clone size: few
V gene: TRBV3-1

CDR3 protein: CASTGFTQRDGELFF
CDR3 DNA: TGTGCCAGCACCGGGTTTACCCAACGGGACGGGGAGCTGTTTTTT
D gene: -
J gene: TRBJ2-2
clone size: few
V gene: TRBV28

CDR3 protein: CATSRDPTNLIYNEQFF
CDR3 DNA: TGTGCCACCAGCAGAGATCCGACAAACCTCATATACAATGAGCAGTTCTTC
D gene: -
J gene: TRBJ2-1
clone size: few
V gene: TRBV15

CDR3 protein: CASTRMGVVRTSGRAAGELFF
CDR3 DNA: TGTGCCAGCACCAGAATGGGAGTGGTTAGGACTAGCGGGAGGGCCGCCGGGGAGCTGTTTTTT
D gene: TRBD2
J gene: TRBJ2-2
clone size: few
V gene: TRBV6-2/TRBV6-3

CDR3 protein: CAWSVWAGGRTDTQYF
CDR3 DNA: TGTGCCTGGAGTGTATGGGCGGGGGGACGCACAGATACGCAGTATTTT
D gene: TRBD2
J gene: TRBJ2-3
clone size: many
V gene: TRBV30

CDR3 protein: CASSFLPGSSYEQYF
CDR3 DNA: TGTGCCAGCAGTTTCCTACCCGGGAGCTCCTACGAGCAGTACTTC
D gene: -
J gene: TRBJ2-7
clone size: many
V gene: TRBV27

CDR3 protein: CASTRRGWTEAFF
CDR3 DNA: TGTGCCAGCACCCGCAGGGGGTGGACTGAAGCTTTCTTT
D gene: TRBD1
J gene: TRBJ1-1
clone size: many
V gene: TRBV28

CDR3 protein: CASLEGVNTEAFF
CDR3 DNA: TGTGCTAGTCTAGAGGGGGTGAACACTGAAGCTTTCTTT
D gene: -
J gene: TRBJ1-1
clone size: many
V gene: TRBV12-5

CDR3 protein: CAWSGSGGYTF
CDR3 DNA: TGTGCCTGGAGTGGATCAGGTGGCTACACCTTC
D gene: -
J gene: TRBJ1-2
clone size: many
V gene: TRBV30

CDR3 protein: CASSFSLGARNTEAFF
CDR3 DNA: TGTGCCAGCAGTTTCTCTCTAGGGGCGAGGAACACTGAAGCTTTCTTT
D gene: -
J gene: TRBJ1-1
clone size: many
V gene: TRBV12-3/TRBV12-4

CDR3 protein: CASSLSTGEGYGYTF
CDR3 DNA: TGCGCCAGCAGCTTGTCCACCGGGGAGGGCTATGGCTACACCTTC
D gene: -
J gene: TRBJ1-2
clone size: many
V gene: TRBV5-1

CDR3 protein: CASREASGPTYNEQFF
CDR3 DNA: TGTGCCAGCAGGGAGGCTAGCGGGCCCACCTACAATGAGCAGTTCTTC
D gene: TRBD2
J gene: TRBJ2-1
clone size: -
V gene: TRBV6-2/TRBV6-3